The 29 T cell receptor beta chains in this list originate from one sample, sequenced in a study of shared clonotypes between healthy human individuals. Assay used: immunoSEQ multiplex PCR; TCRdb lists only in-frame clones, some missing. The table lists under 600,000 clones, roughly 72% of them singletons. The sequencing input was PBMCs. The receptor source for this set is a woman between 40 and 50 years old in good health. Some clones in this sample may be carry-over from other donors' samples.

The rearrangement joins TRBV19 to TRBJ1-5; TRBD1 matches 11 bases. The CDR3 has 15 amino acids. The germline CDR1 and CDR2 sequences are LNHDA and SQIVND (reference sequence). Trimming at V came to 7 bases and at J to 2 bases, leaving 4 bases not matched to a gene. The CDR3 DNA reads as TGTGCCAGTACCGGGGGACAGGGGGGCAATCAGCCCCAGCATTTT. Translated: CASTGGQGGNQPQHF.

This clone was seen a few times. V is TRBV6-1 and J is TRBJ2-7; 8 nucleotides align to TRBD1. This CDR3 is built from 15 residues. J gave up 2 bases and V 4 bases, and 7 bases lay outside the gene matches. Germline V gives CDR1 MNHNS, CDR2 SASEGT. CDR3 region: CASSAHVGQAYEQYF. The CDR3 DNA reads as TGTGCCAGCAGTGCACATGTGGGACAGGCCTACGAGCAGTACTTC.

V and J are TRBV28 and TRBJ2-1; 14 bases agree with TRBD2. V trimming: 8 bases; J trimming: 0 bases; junction bases outside the gene matches: 9. The germline V gene encodes CDR1 MDHEN and CDR2 SYDVKM. The CDR3 is 18 residues long. In nucleotides, the CDR3 is TGTGCCAGCCCTCCGGGACTAGCGGGAGCTTACTCCTACAATGAGCAGTTCTTC. Translating gives CASPPGLAGAYSYNEQFF.

This chain links TRBV18 with TRBJ2-2; the D gene is possibly TRBD1 (6 bases). Trimming shortened V by 0 bases and J by 1 base, and 15 bases separated the two germline ends. CDR3 length: 18 residues. Germline CDR1 reads KGHSH; CDR2 reads LQKENI. CDR3 in amino acids: CASSPPRFSTGNTGELFF. CDR3 sequence (DNA): TGTGCCAGCTCACCACCGAGGTTCTCGACAGGGAACACCGGGGAGCTGTTTTTT.

The chain employs TRBV18 and TRBJ2-7; 9 bases map to TRBD1. V shed 0 bases and J 4 bases; nucleotides not matched to a gene: 4. CDR1 is KGHSH, CDR2 LQKENI, per germline. This CDR3 region has 15 residues. The CDR3 DNA is TGTGCCAGCTCACCACCGGGACAGGGTCGATACGAGCAGTACTTC. As protein: CASSPPGQGRYEQYF.

The chain is built from TRBV11-2 and TRBJ2-7, with D possibly being TRBD1 or TRBD2 (7 bases each). Germline CDR1 reads SGHAT; CDR2 reads FQNNGV. The CDR3 extends over 14 amino acids. Trimming cost V 1 base and J 6 bases, with 13 bases left between them. In DNA, the CDR3 is TGTGCCAGCAGCTTAGCCCCCAGGGGGGGCGAGCAGTACTTC. It translates to CASSLAPRGGEQYF.

The table lists this clone with a few counts. The chain employs TRBV7-3 and TRBJ2-3, with a tentative D call TRBD2 (5 bases). Per germline, CDR1 SGHTA and CDR2 FQGTGA. The CDR3 has 14 residues. The germline V and J ends were trimmed by 2 bases and 2 bases, with 8 bases remaining between them. The CDR3 loop reads CASSLGAATDTQYF. In DNA form, the CDR3 reads TGTGCCAGCAGCTTAGGAGCGGCCACAGATACGCAGTATTTT.

This clone was counted a few times. The J gene is TRBJ2-7, the V gene TRBV7-7; 9 nucleotides match TRBD2. Germline assignment: CDR1 SSHAT and CDR2 FNYEAQ (reference sequence). V shed 1 base and J 11 bases; nucleotides not matched to a gene: 18. The CDR3 runs to 17 residues. The CDR3 sequence is CASSLDSGRAPTRFEYF. CDR3 bases: TGTGCCAGCAGCTTAGATAGCGGGAGAGCTCCTACGAGGTTCGAGTACTTC.

The chain combines TRBV11-2 with TRBJ1-2; no definite D call. The CDR3 extends over 12 amino acids. Trimming stripped 0 bases from V and 5 bases from J, with 4 bases between. Germline-derived CDR1 and CDR2 are SGHAT and FQNNGV. This chain's CDR3 is CASSLEYYGYTF. The CDR3 nucleotides are TGTGCCAGCAGCTTAGAATATTATGGCTACACCTTC.

The V and J genes are TRBV7-9 and TRBJ2-7; possible D gene TRBD1, 6 bases. Germline-derived CDR1 and CDR2 are SEHNR and FQNEAQ (reference sequence). This CDR3 contains 13 residues. V was pared by 5 bases and J by 1 base, with 9 bases between. The CDR3 loop is CASSPTGSYEQYF. In DNA form, the CDR3 reads TGTGCCAGCAGCCCAACAGGGTCCTACGAGCAGTACTTC.

The rearrangement uses TRBV2 and TRBJ2-6; 8 nucleotides line up with TRBD1. The ends lost 11 bases at V and 1 base at J; junction bases unmatched: 4. CDR1 and CDR2 from the germline V gene are SNHLY and FYNNEI. The CDR3 covers 14 residues. The CDR3 region is CADRGTSGANVLTF. Written as DNA, the CDR3 is TGTGCCGACAGGGGTACGTCTGGGGCCAACGTCCTGACTTTC.

Written as DNA, the CDR3 is TGTGCCAGCAGTTTACCGGGACAGGGGATCACAGATACGCAGTATTTT. It yields the protein CASSLPGQGITDTQYF. The chain combines TRBV28 with TRBJ2-3; TRBD1 aligns across 10 bases. Trimming at V came to 2 bases and at J to 2 bases, leaving 4 bases not matched to a gene. The CDR3 has 16 residues. Germline CDR1 and CDR2: MDHEN and SYDVKM.

This chain connects TRBV7-9 to TRBJ1-3, with 7 positions matching TRBD1. V was pared by 5 bases and J by 8 bases, with 6 bases of the junction left unmatched. Germline CDR1 and CDR2: SEHNR and FQNEAQ (reference sequence). The CDR3 runs to 13 residues. The DNA for the CDR3 is TGTGCCAGCAGCCGGCGACAGGGAGACACCATATATTTT. It encodes CASSRRQGDTIYF.

This clone was detected a few times. The chain joins TRBV18 to TRBJ1-1; 8 bases align to TRBD1. This CDR3 comprises 15 residues. The V gene's germline CDR1 is KGHSH and CDR2 LQKENI. Germline trimming cut 1 base from V and 4 bases from J; bases unmatched to any gene: 5. The DNA for the CDR3 is TGTGCCAGCTCACCACGTACAGGGGGTGGCACTGAAGCTTTCTTT. Residues: CASSPRTGGGTEAFF. The variable domain in full, with the rest retrieved from reference TRBV18 and TRBJ1-1, is NAGVMQNPRHLVRRRGQEARLRCSPMKGHSHVYWYRQLPEEGLKFMVYLQKENIIDESGMPKERFSAEFPKEGPSILRIQQVVRGDSAAYFCASSPRTGGGTEAFFGQGTRLTVV.

The J gene is TRBJ1-4, the V gene TRBV5-4; 7 bases are shared with TRBD1. The CDR3 loop spans 14 amino acids. J was trimmed by 8 bases and V by 2 bases; bases with no gene match: 6. Germline V gene sequence: CDR1 SGHNT, CDR2 YYREEE (reference sequence). CDR3 in DNA: TGTGCCAGCAGCTTAGGGGGCGCGGGGGAAAAACTGTTTTTT. It codes for CASSLGGAGEKLFF.

The chain combines TRBV13 with TRBJ2-7, with 9 positions matching TRBD2. The CDR3 totals 16 residues. Germline loops: CDR1 PRHDT, CDR2 FYEKMQ (reference sequence). Losses at the gene ends were 0 bases for V and 2 bases for J; bases not matched to a gene: 5. CDR3 DNA: TGTGCCAGCAGCTTAGGCCCGGCTAGCGGGGCCTACGAGCAGTACTTC. This codes for CASSLGPASGAYEQYF. The full variable domain, rest sourced from reference TRBV13 and TRBJ2-7, is AAGVIQSPRHLIKEKRETATLKCYPIPRHDTVYWYQQGPGQDPQFLISFYEKMQSDKGSIPDRFSAQQFSDYHSELNMSSLELGDSALYFCASSLGPASGAYEQYFGPGTRLTVT.

The chain carries TRBV18 and TRBJ1-1; D unclear. This CDR3 has 13 residues. Germline CDR1 is KGHSH and CDR2 is LQKENI. The V end was cut by 6 bases, the J end by 3 bases, with 11 bases between. The DNA of the CDR3 is TGTGCCAGCTCGCCAGATATTTACACTGAAGCTTTCTTT. Translation: CASSPDIYTEAFF.

The V gene is TRBV7-9, the J gene TRBJ2-7; D uncertain. CDR3 size: 13 residues. Germline CDR1 reads SEHNR; CDR2 reads FQNEAQ (reference sequence). Between the trimmed V and J ends, which lost 1 base and 5 bases, there was a span of 9 bases. As DNA, the CDR3 is TGTGCCAGCAGCTTAGTAGGTCCCCACGAGCAGTACTTC. Residues: CASSLVGPHEQYF. The whole variable domain, filled in from reference TRBV7-9 and TRBJ2-7, reads DTGVSQNPRHKITKRGQNVTFRCDPISEHNRLYWYRQTLGQGPEFLTYFQNEAQLEKSRLLSDRFSAERPKGSFSTLEIQRTEQGDSAMYLCASSLVGPHEQYFGPGTRLTVT.

This chain joins TRBV9 and TRBJ2-7; 7 nucleotides line up with TRBD1. The trim removed 3 bases at V and 5 bases at J, leaving 17 bases unmatched. This CDR3 contains 17 residues. CDR1 is SGDLS and CDR2 is YYNGEE in the germline V gene. CDR3 loop: CASSAEGYGQGVDEQYF. The CDR3 DNA reads TGTGCCAGCAGCGCCGAGGGGTATGGGCAGGGGGTAGACGAGCAGTACTTC.

The rearrangement joins TRBV19 to TRBJ2-1, with 8 positions matching TRBD2. V lost 5 bases to trimming and J lost 4 bases; unmatched junction nucleotides: 7. The CDR3 extends over 15 amino acids. CDR1 and CDR2 (germline): LNHDA, SQIVND (reference sequence). CDR3 in DNA: TGTGCCAGTAGTCCACTAGCGGTACCATACAATGAGCAGTTCTTC. This codes for CASSPLAVPYNEQFF. Based on the CDR3 plus reference TRBV19 and TRBJ2-1, the full variable domain is DGGITQSPKYLFRKEGQNVTLSCEQNLNHDAMYWYRQDPGQGLRLIYYSQIVNDFQKGDIAEGYSVSREKKESFPLTVTSAQKNPTAFYLCASSPLAVPYNEQFFGPGTRLTVL.

The CDR3 region has the DNA TGTGCCAGCAGCTTTAGCGGGAGCGCTGGGGCCAACGTCCTGACTTTC. This translates into CASSFSGSAGANVLTF. The chain uses TRBV5-4 and TRBJ2-6; 9 bases agree with TRBD2. The CDR3 spans 16 residues. The V gene end was trimmed by 2 bases and the J gene end by 2 bases; junction bases not matched to a gene: 2. Germline CDR1 SGHNT, CDR2 YYREEE (reference sequence). Variable domain in full (rest from reference TRBV5-4 and TRBJ2-6): ETGVTQSPTHLIKTRGQQVTLRCSSQSGHNTVSWYQQALGQGPQFIFQYYREEENGRGNFPPRFSGLQFPNYSSELNVNALELDDSALYLCASSFSGSAGANVLTFGAGSRLTVL.

This chain connects TRBV9 to TRBJ2-5; the D is unclear. The CDR3 runs to 13 residues. V shed 0 bases and J shed 1 base, with 4 bases lying between them. Germline V lookup: CDR1 SGDLS, CDR2 YYNGEE. The CDR3 coding sequence is TGTGCCAGCAGCGTAGTCCCCCAAGAGACCCAGTACTTC. Encoded protein: CASSVVPQETQYF.

This clone was seen repeatedly, ten times or more. The genes are TRBV19 and TRBJ2-3, with a possible D match to TRBD2 (6 bases). The V gene lost 7 bases and the J gene lost 1 base, with 15 bases spanning the gap. The CDR3 spans 15 residues. Germline values: CDR1 LNHDA, CDR2 SQIVND (reference sequence). This CDR3 reads CASTLTAGRTDTQYF. The CDR3 nucleotides are TGTGCCAGTACCCTCACAGCGGGCCGCACAGATACGCAGTATTTT. Together with reference TRBV19 and TRBJ2-3, the CDR3 gives the full variable domain: DGGITQSPKYLFRKEGQNVTLSCEQNLNHDAMYWYRQDPGQGLRLIYYSQIVNDFQKGDIAEGYSVSREKKESFPLTVTSAQKNPTAFYLCASTLTAGRTDTQYFGPGTRLTVL.

The chain joins TRBV5-4 to TRBJ2-3; D not certain. V lost 4 bases to trimming and J lost 0 bases, with 15 bases between them. The CDR3 covers 16 residues. CDR1 is SGHNT and CDR2 is YYREEE in the germline V gene (reference sequence). The CDR3 DNA reads TGTGCCAGCAGCGTGTCGACGGACGCTAGCACAGATACGCAGTATTTT. Translation: CASSVSTDASTDTQYF.

This clone was detected only once. The rearrangement joins TRBV18 to TRBJ2-4; D ambiguous. This CDR3 contains 13 residues. In germline, CDR1 is KGHSH, CDR2 LQKENI. Trimming took off 0 bases at V and 5 bases at J, with 5 bases between the two ends. Here the CDR3 reads CASSPPAENIQYF. CDR3 in DNA: TGTGCCAGCTCACCACCGGCAGAAAACATTCAGTACTTC.

The chain uses TRBV5-8 and TRBJ2-5; TRBD2 matches at 10 bases. This CDR3 comprises 14 residues. V shed 4 bases and J 9 bases; nucleotides not matched to a gene: 9. The V gene's germline CDR1 is SGHTS and CDR2 YDEGEE. The CDR3 here is CASSPGLAVQAQYF. CDR3 DNA: TGTGCCAGCAGCCCTGGACTAGCGGTCCAGGCCCAGTACTTC.

The CDR3 DNA sequence: TGTGCCAGCAGCTTTCTTTTCGTCGCGGGAAGCTCCTACAATGAGCAGTTCTTC. Translation: CASSFLFVAGSSYNEQFF. V and J are TRBV5-6 and TRBJ2-1; D possibly corresponds to TRBD2 (6 bases). CDR3 length: 18 amino acids. Trimming pared 2 bases from V and 0 bases from J, leaving 18 bases between. Germline CDR1 is SGHDT and CDR2 is YYEEEE.

This clone was found once. This chain links TRBV14 with TRBJ2-7; D unresolved. V gave up 5 bases and J gave up 0 bases, with 8 bases separating them. The CDR3 sequence is 13 residues long. Germline-derived CDR1 and CDR2 are SGHDN and FVKESK. The CDR3 here is CASSSTVSYEQYF. The CDR3 DNA follows: TGTGCCAGCAGCTCCACAGTCTCCTACGAGCAGTACTTC.

Points on this clone: A far bigger clonotype differs at one base, so this is likely a read error. The V gene is TRBV30, the J gene TRBJ2-2; possibly TRBD2 for D (5 bases). Germline assignment: CDR1 GTSNPN and CDR2 SVGIG (reference sequence). This CDR3 contains 14 residues. CDR3 nucleotides: TGTGCCTGGAGTGTGAGGCGGAACACCGGGGATCTGTTTTTT. It is translated as CAWSVRRNTGDLFF.